A single sample gave rise to the 4 T cell receptor beta chains below, sequenced in a study of Graves' ophthalmopathy and Graves' hyperthyroidism. Investigators amplified TCR beta CDR3 regions from RNA transcripts. First-round RT-PCR used HTBI primers; second-round multiplex PCR followed. TCRdb re-called the multiplex PCR reads with MiXCR, one entry per CDR3 protein. The profile covers over a million distinct CDR3 sequences, with less than 45% appearing a single time and approximately 12% taken by the ten largest. The sample was peripheral blood or thyroid tissue (not recorded which). The receptors were sampled from an adult man with Graves' hyperthyroidism.

This clonotype was seen only a few times. The genes are TRBV6-6 and TRBJ1-5; perhaps TRBD1 as D (5 bases). With 5 bases removed from V and 2 bases from J, the gap between germline ends came to 16 bases. The CDR3 has 16 residues. The germline V gene has CDR1 MNHNY and CDR2 SVGAGI (reference sequence). CDR3 coding DNA: TGTGCCAGCAGTCGACAGCGACGGGGTGGCAATCAGCCCCAGCATTTT. It is translated as CASSRQRRGGNQPQHF.

There are many counts of this clonotype. The CDR3 DNA is TGTGCCAGCAGCCTTAGGGACAGGGTAACTGAAGCTTTCTTT. The encoded protein is CASSLRDRVTEAFF. The rearrangement uses TRBV7-8 and TRBJ1-1; 9 bases align to TRBD1. The trim removed 5 bases at V and 5 bases at J, leaving 6 bases unmatched. CDR1 is SGHVS and CDR2 is FQNEAQ in the germline V gene. This CDR3 spans 14 amino acids.

This clonotype was seen at least ten times. The chain couples TRBV5-6 to TRBJ2-7; 7 bases fit TRBD1. CDR3 length: 13 residues. V lost 1 base, J lost 7 bases, and 5 bases stayed unmatched. Germline V gene sequence: CDR1 SGHDT, CDR2 YYEEEE. The CDR3 loop is CASSLTGAEEQYF. The CDR3 region has the DNA TGTGCCAGCAGCTTGACAGGGGCCGAGGAGCAGTACTTC.

The CDR3 protein is CASSLGPGERGYGYTF. The CDR3 nucleotides are TGTGCCAGCAGTTTGGGCCCGGGGGAGCGAGGCTATGGCTACACCTTC. The V and J genes are TRBV28 and TRBJ1-2; TRBD1 might be the D (5 bases). The CDR3 runs 16 residues. Germline V gene data show CDR1 as MDHEN and CDR2 as SYDVKM. The V end was cut by 3 bases, the J end by 4 bases, with 18 bases between.